This T cell receptor (beta chain) was found in a study of T cell repertoires in cytomegalovirus infection. Across the whole study: CMV infection together with matching HLA type was indicated by public TCR beta signatures.

A note on this clonotype: The antigen remains unidentified.

One entry per CDR3 protein results from TCRdb running MiXCR on the reads. This sample has some 900,000 distinct CDR3 sequences, with approximately 32% found just once. There are 15 residues in the CDR3. The V end was cut by 2 bases, the J end by 5 bases, with 17 bases between. Germline V CDR1 and CDR2: SGHRS, YFSETQ. Source: cultured CD8+ T cells from PBMCs, taken from culture after CMV antigen stimulation. This sequence joins TRBV5-1 and TRBJ2-7; possibly TRBD1 for D (5 bases). This receptor was taken from a human donor in good health (CMV status not recorded). Some clones in this sample may be carry-over from other donors' samples. The CDR3 here is CASSLSGRAMDEQYF. The CDR3, as DNA: TGCGCCAGCAGCTTATCGGGCAGGGCTATGGACGAGCAGTACTTC. Full variable domain (rest looked up from reference TRBV5-1 and TRBJ2-7): KAGVTQTPRYLIKTRGQQVTLSCSPISGHRSVSWYQQTPGQGLQFLFEYFSETQRNKGNFPGRFSGRQFSNSRSEMNVSTLELGDSALYLCASSLSGRAMDEQYFGPGTRLTVT.